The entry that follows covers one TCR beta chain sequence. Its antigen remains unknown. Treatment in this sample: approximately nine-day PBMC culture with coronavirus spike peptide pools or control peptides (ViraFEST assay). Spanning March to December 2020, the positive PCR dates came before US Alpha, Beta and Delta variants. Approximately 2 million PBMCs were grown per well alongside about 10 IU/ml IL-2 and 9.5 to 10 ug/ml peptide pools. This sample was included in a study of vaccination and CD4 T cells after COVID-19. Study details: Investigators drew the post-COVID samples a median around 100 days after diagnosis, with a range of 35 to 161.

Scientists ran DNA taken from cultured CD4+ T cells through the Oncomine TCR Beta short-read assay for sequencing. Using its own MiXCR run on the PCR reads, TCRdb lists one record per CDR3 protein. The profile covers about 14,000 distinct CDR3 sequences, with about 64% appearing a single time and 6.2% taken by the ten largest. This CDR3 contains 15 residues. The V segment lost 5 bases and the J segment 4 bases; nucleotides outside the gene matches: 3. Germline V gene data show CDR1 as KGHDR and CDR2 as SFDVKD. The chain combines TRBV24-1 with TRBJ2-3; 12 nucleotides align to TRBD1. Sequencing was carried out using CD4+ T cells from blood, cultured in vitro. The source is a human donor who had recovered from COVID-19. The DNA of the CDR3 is TGTGCCACCAGTGCGGGACAGGGGGCATCAGATACGCAGTATTTT. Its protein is CATSAGQGASDTQYF.